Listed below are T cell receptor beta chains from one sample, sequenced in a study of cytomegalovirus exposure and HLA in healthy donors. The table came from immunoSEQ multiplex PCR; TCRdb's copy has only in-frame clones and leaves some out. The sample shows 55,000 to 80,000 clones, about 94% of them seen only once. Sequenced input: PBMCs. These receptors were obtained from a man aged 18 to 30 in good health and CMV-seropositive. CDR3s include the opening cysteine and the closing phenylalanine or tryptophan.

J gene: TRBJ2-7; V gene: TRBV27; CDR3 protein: CASSLQGFTYEQYF
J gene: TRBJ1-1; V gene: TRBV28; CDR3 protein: CASSLGTGRVATEAFF
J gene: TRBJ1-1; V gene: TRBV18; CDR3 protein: CASSLDTNTEAFF
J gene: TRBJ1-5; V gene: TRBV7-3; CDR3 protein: CASSPATSTGRNQPQHF
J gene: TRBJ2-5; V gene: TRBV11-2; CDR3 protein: CASSGTGRRETQYF
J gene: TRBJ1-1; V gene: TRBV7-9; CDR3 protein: CASSVYDSEAFF
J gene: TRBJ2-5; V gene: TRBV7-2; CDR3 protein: CASSLFLSSGGKTQYF
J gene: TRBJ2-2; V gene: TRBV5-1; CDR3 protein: CASSFGDLNTGELFF
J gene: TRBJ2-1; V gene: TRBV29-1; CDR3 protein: CSVFFRGILFF
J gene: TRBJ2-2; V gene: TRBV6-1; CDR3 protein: CASRKGGNTGELFF
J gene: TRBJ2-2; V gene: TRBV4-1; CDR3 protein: CASSPGQGGTGELFF
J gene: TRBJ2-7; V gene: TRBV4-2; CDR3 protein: CASSQKTTSSEQYF
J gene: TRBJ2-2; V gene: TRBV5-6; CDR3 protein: CASSLPEGRTGELFF
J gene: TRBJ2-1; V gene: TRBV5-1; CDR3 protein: CASRGGGENEQFF
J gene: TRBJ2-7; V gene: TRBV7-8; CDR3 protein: CASSLRRDFSYEQYF
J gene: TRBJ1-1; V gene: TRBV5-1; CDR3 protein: CASSSGQGDTEAFF
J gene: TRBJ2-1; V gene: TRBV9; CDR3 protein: CASSVDGVGNNEQFF
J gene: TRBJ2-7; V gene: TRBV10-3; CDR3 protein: CAIEDRTSGIQQYF
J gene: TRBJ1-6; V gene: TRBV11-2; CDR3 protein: CASSPGDRDPYNSPLHF
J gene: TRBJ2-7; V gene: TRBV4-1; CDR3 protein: CASSQGTGWSYEQYF
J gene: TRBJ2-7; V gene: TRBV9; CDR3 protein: CASSVGATTYEQYF
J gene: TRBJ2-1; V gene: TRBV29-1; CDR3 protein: CSVVVLADNEQFF
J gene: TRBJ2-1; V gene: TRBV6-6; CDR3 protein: CASSYSRPSGGRRGFF